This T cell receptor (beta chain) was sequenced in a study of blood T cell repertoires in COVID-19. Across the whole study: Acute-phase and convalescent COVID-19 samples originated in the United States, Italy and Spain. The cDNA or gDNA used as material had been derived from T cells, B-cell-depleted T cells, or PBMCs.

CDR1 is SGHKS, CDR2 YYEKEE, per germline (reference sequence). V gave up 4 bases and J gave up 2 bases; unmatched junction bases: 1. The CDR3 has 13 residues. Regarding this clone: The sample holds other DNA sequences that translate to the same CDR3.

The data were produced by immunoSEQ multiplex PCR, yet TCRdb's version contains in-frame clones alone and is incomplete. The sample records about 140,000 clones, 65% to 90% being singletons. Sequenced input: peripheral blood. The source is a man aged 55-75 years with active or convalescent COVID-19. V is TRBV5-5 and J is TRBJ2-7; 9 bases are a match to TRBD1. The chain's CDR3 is CASSRQGAYEQYF. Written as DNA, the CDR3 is TGTGCCAGCAGCCGACAGGGGGCCTACGAGCAGTACTTC.